These 31 T cell receptor beta chains came from one sample sequenced in a study of blood T cells in healthy people across ages. For the second PCR, which ran for 7 to 11 cycles, a sample-barcoded 5' primer and a J-beta primer mix were used. One entry per CDR3 protein results from TCRdb running MiXCR on the 5' RACE reads. The table includes roughly 1.9 million distinct CDR3 sequences, 30% to 40% detected once. The specimen sequenced was blood. The source is a human donor in good health.

There are a few counts of this clonotype. This chain connects TRBV2 to TRBJ2-4, with 7 bases matching TRBD1. CDR1 is SNHLY and CDR2 is FYNNEI in the germline V gene. V shed 3 bases and J 6 bases; nucleotides not matched to a gene: 2. The CDR3 totals 13 residues. The CDR3 nucleotides are TGTGCCAGCAGTGATAGGGGGCTAAACATTCAGTACTTC. Translated: CASSDRGLNIQYF.

The chain links TRBV7-9 to TRBJ1-2; D perhaps matches TRBD1 (5 bases). V lost 1 base, J lost 7 bases, and 16 bases lay in between. Germline V CDR1 and CDR2: SEHNR, FQNEAQ (reference sequence). CDR3 length: 15 residues. The CDR3 DNA follows: TGTGCCAGCAGCTTAGGCGGAGGGGATGATTTTGGCTACACCTTC. Translated, it gives CASSLGGGDDFGYTF.

This clonotype occurred a few times. V is TRBV20-1 and J is TRBJ2-4; 7 bases map to TRBD1. The DNA end lines up better with TRBJ2-7; the J call may be wrong. Germline values: CDR1 DFQATT, CDR2 SNEGSKA (reference sequence). CDR3 length: 14 residues. The CDR3 protein is CSARNRQGLAEQYF. The CDR3 DNA reads as TGCAGTGCTAGAAATCGACAGGGTTTAGCCGAGCAGTACTTC.

This clonotype was recorded a few times. CDR3 residues: CSVEALTPGQEYSGANVLTF. CDR3 DNA sequence: TGCAGCGTTGAAGCGCTAACCCCGGGACAGGAGTACTCTGGGGCCAACGTCCTGACTTTC. This sequence joins TRBV29-1 and TRBJ2-6; 8 positions match TRBD1. Germline V gene lookup returns CDR1 SQVTM and CDR2 ANQGSEA. The CDR3 loop spans 20 amino acids. V lost 1 base, J lost 0 bases, and 14 bases stayed unmatched.

The V gene is TRBV12-3 or TRBV12-4, the J gene TRBJ2-3; the match to TRBD2 covers 9 bases. The CDR3 spans 17 residues. Trimming removed 0 bases from V and 2 bases from J; junction bases left unmatched: 6. This CDR3 reads CASSLALAGFITDTQYF. The DNA for the CDR3 is TGTGCCAGCAGTTTAGCCCTAGCGGGATTTATCACAGATACGCAGTATTTT.

The table lists this clonotype with many counts. This sequence joins TRBV10-3 and TRBJ1-2, with a tentative D call TRBD1 (6 bases). V lost 0 bases and J 4 bases, leaving 15 bases between the germline ends. CDR1 and CDR2 from the germline V gene are ENHRY and SYGVKD. The CDR3 has 16 residues. The chain's CDR3 is CAISESTFDRTYGYTF. The CDR3 DNA follows: TGTGCCATCAGTGAGTCGACTTTCGACAGGACCTATGGCTACACCTTC.

This chain links TRBV4-2 with TRBJ1-2; 7 bases match TRBD1. The CDR3 sequence is 13 residues long. In germline, CDR1 is LGHNA, CDR2 YNFKEQ. V was clipped by 3 bases and J by 8 bases; unmatched bases: 6. The CDR3 reads CASSQTGLEGYTF. The DNA of the CDR3 is TGTGCCAGCAGCCAGACAGGGTTGGAGGGCTACACCTTC.

V and J are TRBV7-2 and TRBJ2-3; no clear D. This CDR3 spans 13 amino acids. Trimming removed 1 base from V and 7 bases from J, with 9 bases in between. CDR1 and CDR2 (germline): SGHTA, FQGNSA. The CDR3 DNA sequence: TGTGCCAGCAGCTTAGGAAACGCGTATACGCAGTATTTT. This gives the protein CASSLGNAYTQYF. The entire variable domain, with the rest obtained from reference TRBV7-2 and TRBJ2-3, is as follows: GAGVSQSPSNKVTEKGKDVELRCDPISGHTALYWYRQSLGQGLEFLIYFQGNSAPDKSGLPSDRFSAERTGGSVSTLTIQRTQQEDSAVYLCASSLGNAYTQYFGPGTRLTVL.

V gene TRBV24-1 combines with J gene TRBJ1-2; a weak D match, TRBD1 (6 bases). This CDR3 comprises 17 residues. Trimming removed 3 bases from V and 4 bases from J, with 20 bases in between. Germline V lookup: CDR1 KGHDR, CDR2 SFDVKD. Written as DNA, the CDR3 is TGTGCCACCAGTGATAACACTGCAGGGGAATCCCTCTATGGCTACACCTTC. Protein sequence: CATSDNTAGESLYGYTF.

In this sample, this clonotype turned up a few times. This chain links TRBV5-1 with TRBJ1-1; tentatively, D is TRBD1 (5 bases). Trimming stripped 4 bases from V and 4 bases from J, with 17 bases between. The germline CDR1 and CDR2 sequences are SGHRS and YFSETQ. CDR3 length equals 15 residues. The CDR3 bases are TGCGCCAGCAGCCCAGTGGGTGGAGGGGTCACTGAAGCTTTCTTT. The encoded protein is CASSPVGGGVTEAFF.

This clonotype has at least ten counts. The chain employs TRBV18 and TRBJ2-7; unclear D gene. CDR3 length: 15 amino acids. V was cut by 5 bases and J by 2 bases, with 16 bases left in between. From germline, CDR1 is KGHSH and CDR2 LQKENI. CDR3 loop: CASSESQASPYEQYF. CDR3 sequence (DNA): TGTGCCAGCTCAGAATCTCAGGCGTCACCCTACGAGCAGTACTTC.

This chain's CDR3 is CASSQWRGRNSGYTF. CDR3 DNA: TGTGCCAGCAGCCAATGGAGGGGGCGCAATTCTGGCTACACCTTC. The chain carries TRBV7-9 and TRBJ1-2, with 7 bases aligning to TRBD1. Trimming at V came to 5 bases and at J to 7 bases, leaving 13 bases not matched to a gene. The CDR3 has 15 residues. In germline, CDR1 is SEHNR, CDR2 FQNEAQ (reference sequence).

Only a few counts were recorded for this clonotype. The V gene is TRBV28, the J gene TRBJ2-5; D tentatively reads TRBD1 or TRBD2 (5 bases each). V lost 8 bases and J 2 bases, leaving 9 bases between the germline ends. The germline V gene encodes CDR1 MDHEN and CDR2 SYDVKM. The length of the CDR3 is 12 residues. The CDR3 coding sequence is TGTGCCAGCCAATGGGGGCAAGAGACCCAGTACTTC. Translation: CASQWGQETQYF.

About this clonotype: At one of its ends the junction is not consistent with the germline gene, which may arise from a read error. The V and J genes are TRBV20-1 and TRBJ2-3, with 9 bases matching TRBD1. The CDR3 runs to 15 residues. The germline V gene encodes CDR1 DFQATT and CDR2 SNEGSKA (reference sequence). CDR3 sequence (DNA): TGCAGTGCTAGGGGGACAGGGACGAGCCCAGATGCGCAGTATTTT. Translated: CSARGTGTSPDAQYF.

The V call is TRBV29-1, the J call TRBJ1-1; the match to TRBD1 covers 8 bases. V lost 5 bases to trimming and J lost 5 bases; unmatched junction nucleotides: 13. Germline CDR1 is SQVTM and CDR2 is ANQGSEA. The length of the CDR3 is 15 residues. CDR3 residues: CSVKQDRQGRTEAFF. The CDR3 coding sequence is TGCAGCGTTAAGCAAGACCGACAGGGGAGAACTGAAGCTTTCTTT.

Notes on this clonotype: Relative to the germline gene, one junction end is altered; a read error may explain this. V and J are TRBV5-1 and TRBJ1-2; D ambiguous. CDR3 length: 16 amino acids. Looked up from germline, CDR1 is SGHRS and CDR2 is YFSETQ. In DNA form, the CDR3 reads TGCGCCAGCAGCTTGGGCCGCGGGAAAGGTGGCTATGGCTGCACCTTC. It encodes CASSLGRGKGGYGCTF.

The V gene is TRBV18, the J gene TRBJ1-1, with D uncertain. Germline loops: CDR1 KGHSH, CDR2 LQKENI. Between the trimmed V and J ends, which lost 2 bases and 7 bases, there was a span of 17 bases. The CDR3 runs to 15 residues. The CDR3 nucleotides are TGTGCCAGCTCACCATTAGGAGGAACGCGGAATGAAGCTTTCTTT. Protein sequence: CASSPLGGTRNEAFF.

Only a few counts were recorded for this clonotype. This may arise from a read error, as a much more abundant clone is one base away. The J gene is TRBJ2-5, the V gene TRBV5-1; D unclear. The length of the CDR3 is 14 residues. Trimming shortened V by 3 bases and J by 2 bases, and 11 bases separated the two germline ends. Germline V gives CDR1 SGHRS, CDR2 YFSETQ. In DNA, the CDR3 is TGCGCCAGCAGCTGGATGCTCGCACAAGAGACCCAGTACTTC. This sequence encodes CASSWMLAQETQYF.

A few counts support this clonotype. J is TRBJ2-7 and V is TRBV7-2, with D possibly being TRBD1 (5 bases). The CDR3 has 15 residues. V lost 5 bases and J lost 3, with 17 bases in between. Germline-derived CDR1 and CDR2 are SGHTA and FQGNSA. CDR3 protein: CASSTQWAGNYEQYF. DNA for the CDR3: TGTGCCAGCAGCACACAGTGGGCAGGGAACTACGAGCAGTACTTC.

The chain couples TRBV29-1 to TRBJ2-1; D is possibly TRBD2 (5 bases). V shed 7 bases and J shed 7 bases, with 14 bases lying between them. The CDR3 has 12 amino acids. Germline assignment: CDR1 SQVTM and CDR2 ANQGSEA. The CDR3 region has the DNA TGCAGCGGAGCTTCTTCGGGGAATGAGCAGTTCTTC. This encodes CSGASSGNEQFF.

This clonotype occurred a few times. V is TRBV20-1 and J is TRBJ2-3; D remains ambiguous. Germline V gene data show CDR1 as DFQATT and CDR2 as SNEGSKA (reference sequence). This CDR3 spans 13 amino acids. V lost 0 bases and J lost 0, with 4 bases in between. The CDR3 loop reads CSARDISTDTQYF. Written as DNA, the CDR3 is TGCAGTGCTAGAGATATTAGCACAGATACGCAGTATTTT.

In this sample, this clonotype turned up a few times. The gene calls are TRBV5-1 and TRBJ2-7; 8 bases agree with TRBD1. The CDR3 covers 15 residues. Germline CDR1 is SGHRS and CDR2 is YFSETQ. Trimming took 4 bases from V and 6 from J; bases not matched to a gene: 12. CDR3 region: CASSLGGTGLREQYF. CDR3 coding DNA: TGCGCCAGCAGCCTTGGGGGGACAGGACTCCGCGAGCAGTACTTC. The full variable domain, in which reference TRBV5-1 and TRBJ2-7 provide the parts outside the CDR3, is KAGVTQTPRYLIKTRGQQVTLSCSPISGHRSVSWYQQTPGQGLQFLFEYFSETQRNKGNFPGRFSGRQFSNSRSEMNVSTLELGDSALYLCASSLGGTGLREQYFGPGTRLTVT.

As concerns this clonotype: One end of the junction fails to match germline, which may point to a read error. The chain has TRBV12-3 or TRBV12-4 and TRBJ2-5; perhaps TRBD2 as D (6 bases). This CDR3 is 13 amino acids long. This CDR3 reads CAGSFGQEGTQYF. The CDR3 DNA sequence: TGTGCCGGCAGTTTTGGGCAGGAGGGGACCCAGTACTTC.

This chain uses TRBV28 with TRBJ1-1; tentative D call: TRBD1 (5 bases). CDR3 size: 15 residues. Per the germline V gene, CDR1 is MDHEN and CDR2 is SYDVKM. Trimming shortened V by 4 bases and J by 1 base, and 13 bases separated the two germline ends. CDR3 sequence reads: CASSSPGESNTEAFF. The CDR3 coding sequence is TGTGCCAGCAGTTCCCCGGGGGAATCGAACACTGAAGCTTTCTTT.

This clonotype has only a few counts. The chain is built from TRBV15 and TRBJ2-5, with 12 nucleotides matching TRBD1. Germline V gene lookup returns CDR1 LNHNV and CDR2 YYDKDF (reference sequence). V dropped 4 bases and J dropped 5; count of bases not matched to a gene: 8. The CDR3 length is 16 residues. CDR3 amino acids: CATSTAGTGGWETQYF. The CDR3 nucleotides read TGTGCCACCAGCACCGCCGGGACAGGGGGCTGGGAGACCCAGTACTTC. The full variable domain, in which reference TRBV15 and TRBJ2-5 provide the parts outside the CDR3, is DAMVIQNPRYQVTQFGKPVTLSCSQTLNHNVMYWYQQKSSQAPKLLFHYYDKDFNNEADTPDNFQSRRPNTSFCFLDIRSPGLGDTAMYLCATSTAGTGGWETQYFGPGTRLLVL.

This clonotype was observed at least ten times. CDR3 DNA: TGTGCCAGCTCACCGAATCAGCCCCAGCATTTT. Translation gives CASSPNQPQHF. J is TRBJ1-5 and V is TRBV12-3 or TRBV12-4; D gene ambiguous. The CDR3 is 11 residues long. V lost 8 bases, J lost 4 bases, and 6 bases lay in between.

This clonotype has just a few counts. V is TRBV6-2 or TRBV6-3 and J is TRBJ2-3; 10 bases map to TRBD2. V was clipped by 6 bases and J by 7 bases; unmatched bases: 19. Per the germline V gene, CDR1 is MNHEY and CDR2 is SVGEGT. The CDR3 covers 18 residues. CDR3 sequence (DNA): TGTGCCAGCAGAAGAACCGGGACTAGCGAAGTCATAAAAAATACGCAGTATTTT. It translates to CASRRTGTSEVIKNTQYF.

This chain joins TRBV4-3 and TRBJ2-1; D is uncertain. V was cut by 0 bases and J by 1 base, with 10 bases left in between. Per germline, CDR1 LGHNA and CDR2 YSLEER. The CDR3 is made up of 16 amino acids. CDR3 sequence (DNA): TGCGCCAGCAGCCAAGATTACAGTGGGTCCTACAATGAGCAGTTCTTC. Amino acid sequence: CASSQDYSGSYNEQFF.

This rearrangement joins TRBV18 to TRBJ1-1; D gene uncertain. The CDR3 is made up of 14 amino acids. Looked up from germline, CDR1 is KGHSH and CDR2 is LQKENI. Trimming left V 1 base short and J 5 bases short, with 11 bases between. The CDR3 is CASSPLSDDTEAFF. CDR3 coding DNA: TGTGCCAGCTCACCACTGTCGGATGATACTGAAGCTTTCTTT.

The genes are TRBV29-1 and TRBJ1-2; the D is unclear. The CDR3 totals 12 residues. V shed 6 bases and J shed 2 bases, with 10 bases lying between them. In germline, CDR1 is SQVTM, CDR2 ANQGSEA. The CDR3 DNA sequence: TGCAGCGTCGGGAATTACAACTATGGCTACACCTTC. Protein sequence: CSVGNYNYGYTF.

This clonotype was seen a handful of times. The chain couples TRBV4-1 to TRBJ1-5; D call uncertain. Germline CDR1 MGHRA, CDR2 YSYEKL. V was cut by 0 bases and J by 0 bases, with 9 bases left in between. This CDR3 contains 16 residues. CDR3 sequence (DNA): TGCGCCAGCAGCCAAGAATCCATTGATAGCAATCAGCCCCAGCATTTT. This sequence encodes CASSQESIDSNQPQHF.